This T cell receptor (beta chain) is from a study of blood T cell repertoires in COVID-19. This CDR3 is 12 amino acids long. Per germline, CDR1 MNHEY and CDR2 SVGAGI. Between the trimmed V and J ends, which lost 0 bases and 10 bases, there was a span of 9 bases. Assay: immunoSEQ multiplex PCR; the TCRdb copy retains only in-frame clones and omits some. This table holds 140,000 or so clones, about 79% found once. The sequenced material came from peripheral blood. This receptor was taken from an elderly woman with acute or convalescent COVID-19. V gene TRBV6-5 combines with J gene TRBJ1-1, with D perhaps TRBD1 (5 bases). CDR3 sequence: CASSYSWDSAFF. In DNA form, the CDR3 reads TGTGCCAGCAGTTACTCGTGGGACTCAGCTTTCTTT.